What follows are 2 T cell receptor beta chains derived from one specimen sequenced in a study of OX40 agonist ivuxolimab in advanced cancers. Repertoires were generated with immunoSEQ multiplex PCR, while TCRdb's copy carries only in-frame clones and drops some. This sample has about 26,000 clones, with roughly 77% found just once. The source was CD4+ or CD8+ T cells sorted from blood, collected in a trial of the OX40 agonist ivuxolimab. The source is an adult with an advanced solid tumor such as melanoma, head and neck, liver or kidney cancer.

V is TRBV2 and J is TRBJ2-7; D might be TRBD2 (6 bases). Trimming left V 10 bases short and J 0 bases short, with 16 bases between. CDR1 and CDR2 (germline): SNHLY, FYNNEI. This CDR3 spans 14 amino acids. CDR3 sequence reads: CAILPLASSYEQYF. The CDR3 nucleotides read TGTGCCATCCTTCCCCTAGCGAGCTCCTACGAGCAGTACTTC.

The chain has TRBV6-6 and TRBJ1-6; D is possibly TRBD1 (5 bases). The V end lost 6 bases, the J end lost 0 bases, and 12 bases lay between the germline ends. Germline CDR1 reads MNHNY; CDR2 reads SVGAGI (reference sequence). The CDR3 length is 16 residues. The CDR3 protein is CASRPTENSYNSPLHF. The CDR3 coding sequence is TGTGCCAGCAGACCGACAGAAAACTCCTATAATTCACCCCTCCACTTT.